This TCR beta chain was sequenced during a study of beta chain features in type 1 diabetes. Sequencing targeted expressed TCRB transcripts, as all isolated RNA had been reverse transcribed. Some clones are missing from TCRdb's copy, which holds only in-frame ones; the method was immunoSEQ multiplex PCR. Of 900,000 or so clones in the sample, roughly 15% were seen once. Sorted CD4+ subsets: naive, central memory, regulatory, stem cell-like memory (CD45RO/CCR7/CD25/CD127/CD95/CD27 panel). The CDR3 covers 17 residues. The V and J ends lost 1 base and 4 bases, in that order; junction bases with no gene match: 13. Germline CDR1 and CDR2: SGHTA and FQGNSA.

Sequenced sample: naive CD4+ T cells from blood. The chain has TRBV7-2 and TRBJ2-7, with 7 bases identical to TRBD2. This receptor was identified in a woman between 18 and 29 years old in good health. CDR3 bases: TGTGCCAGCAGCTTAGTTTCGGGAGGACTAGAGCCATACGAGCAGTACTTC. Protein: CASSLVSGGLEPYEQYF.